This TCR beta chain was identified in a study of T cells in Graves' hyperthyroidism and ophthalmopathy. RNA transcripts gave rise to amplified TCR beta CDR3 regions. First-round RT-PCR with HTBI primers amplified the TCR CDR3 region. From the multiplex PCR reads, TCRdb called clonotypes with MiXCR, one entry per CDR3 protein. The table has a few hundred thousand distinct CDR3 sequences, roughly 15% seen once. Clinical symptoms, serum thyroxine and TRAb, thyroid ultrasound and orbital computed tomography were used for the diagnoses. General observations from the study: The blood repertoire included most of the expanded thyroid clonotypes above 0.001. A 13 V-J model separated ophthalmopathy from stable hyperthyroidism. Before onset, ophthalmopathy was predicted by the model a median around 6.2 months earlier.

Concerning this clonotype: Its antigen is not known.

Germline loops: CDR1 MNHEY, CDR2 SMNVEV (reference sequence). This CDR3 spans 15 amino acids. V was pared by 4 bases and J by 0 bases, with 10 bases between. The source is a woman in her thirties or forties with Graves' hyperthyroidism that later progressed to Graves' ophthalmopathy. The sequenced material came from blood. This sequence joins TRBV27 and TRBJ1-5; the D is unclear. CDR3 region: CASSWAANSNQPQHF. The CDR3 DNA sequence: TGTGCCAGCAGTTGGGCCGCCAATAGCAATCAGCCCCAGCATTTT.